This T cell receptor beta chain originates from a study of Graves' ophthalmopathy and Graves' hyperthyroidism. Germline CDR1 reads SGHDN; CDR2 reads FVKESK. V was cut by 4 bases and J by 2 bases, with 14 bases left in between. This CDR3 contains 16 residues. Amplification of TCR beta CDR3 regions used RNA transcripts. The first-round RT-PCR employed HTBI primers together with the Qiagen OneStep RT-PCR kit. A multiplex PCR was then performed as the second round. TCRdb reprocessed the multiplex PCR reads with MiXCR, giving one entry per CDR3 protein. The sample consists of around 1,000,000 distinct CDR3 sequences, 36% of them appearing once.

The origin of this receptor is an adult man with Graves' hyperthyroidism. The chain employs TRBV14 and TRBJ2-2; D remains unclear. Input material: peripheral blood or thyroid tissue (not recorded which). DNA of the CDR3: TGTGCCAGCAGCCCCGGGCGGCGGATTAACACCGGGGAGCTGTTTTTT. Translating it yields CASSPGRRINTGELFF.